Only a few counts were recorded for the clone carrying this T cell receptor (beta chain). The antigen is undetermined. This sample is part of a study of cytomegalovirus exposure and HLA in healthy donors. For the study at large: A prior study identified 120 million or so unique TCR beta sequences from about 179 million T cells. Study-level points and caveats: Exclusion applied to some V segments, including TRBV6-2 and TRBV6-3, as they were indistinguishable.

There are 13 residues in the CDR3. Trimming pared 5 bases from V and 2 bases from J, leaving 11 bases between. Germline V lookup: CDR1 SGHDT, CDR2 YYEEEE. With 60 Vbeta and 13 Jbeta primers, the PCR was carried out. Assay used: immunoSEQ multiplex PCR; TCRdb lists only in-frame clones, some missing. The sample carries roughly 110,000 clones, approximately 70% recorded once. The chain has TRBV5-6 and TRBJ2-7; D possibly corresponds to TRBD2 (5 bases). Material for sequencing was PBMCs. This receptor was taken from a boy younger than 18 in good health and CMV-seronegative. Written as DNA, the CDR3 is TGTGCCAGCAGAGCCGGGATTGCCTACGAGCAGTACTTC. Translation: CASRAGIAYEQYF. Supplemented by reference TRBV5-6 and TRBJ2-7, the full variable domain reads DAGVTQSPTHLIKTRGQQVTLRCSPKSGHDTVSWYQQALGQGPQFIFQYYEEEERQRGNFPDRFSGHQFPNYSSELNVNALLLGDSALYLCASRAGIAYEQYFGPGTRLTVT.